Each of the 31 T cell receptor beta chains below was sequenced from the same sample in a study of T cells in Graves' hyperthyroidism and ophthalmopathy. From RNA transcripts, TCR beta CDR3 regions were amplified. HTBI primers were the set used in a first-round RT-PCR of the TCR CDR3. Each CDR3 protein is one row after TCRdb ran MiXCR on the multiplex PCR reads. This sample has just under 750,000 distinct CDR3 sequences, with approximately 36% found just once. Sequencing used blood. The receptor source for this set is a woman aged 40-49 years with Graves' hyperthyroidism.

This clonotype has just a few counts. This rearrangement joins TRBV12-3 or TRBV12-4 to TRBJ1-2, with D hard to call. V was clipped by 3 bases and J by 4 bases, with 12 bases between them. The CDR3 contains 14 residues. CDR3 in amino acids: CASSFGGIGYGYTF. CDR3 sequence (DNA): TGTGCCAGCAGTTTCGGAGGAATAGGCTATGGCTACACCTTC.

V gene TRBV7-2 combines with J gene TRBJ2-5; D may be TRBD2 (5 bases). The CDR3 has 15 amino acids. Germline V lookup: CDR1 SGHTA, CDR2 FQGNSA. Trimming took 5 bases from V and 0 from J, leaving 13 bases between them. Here the CDR3 reads CASSRRLGDQETQYF. CDR3 DNA sequence: TGTGCCAGCAGCAGGAGGTTGGGAGACCAAGAGACCCAGTACTTC.

The chain combines TRBV9 with TRBJ1-2; TRBD1 is a possible D gene (6 bases). Germline CDR1 and CDR2: SGDLS and YYNGEE. The CDR3 loop spans 14 amino acids. The V end was cut by 2 bases, the J end by 8 bases, with 16 bases between. CDR3: CASSVGTGRGGYTF. The CDR3 bases are TGTGCCAGCAGCGTCGGAACAGGGCGGGGGGGCTACACCTTC.

This clonotype has only a few counts. This chain connects TRBV7-9 to TRBJ2-2, with 14 bases lining up with TRBD2. The CDR3 spans 20 residues. Germline CDR1 is SEHNR and CDR2 is FQNEAQ (reference sequence). V gave up 5 bases and J gave up 6 bases; unmatched junction bases: 17. CDR3 nucleotides: TGTGCCAGCAGCGCCTCTTTAGGACTAGCGGGAGGTGGCGGTCCCGGGGAGCTGTTTTTT. Its protein is CASSASLGLAGGGGPGELFF.

This clonotype turned up a few times. This chain joins TRBV10-3 and TRBJ2-2; 7 nucleotides agree with TRBD2. CDR1 and CDR2 (germline): ENHRY, SYGVKD. This CDR3 is 14 amino acids long. The DNA for the CDR3 is TGTGCGTCTCGGGGGGTCGCGAACACCGGGGAGCTGTTTTTT. Residues: CASRGVANTGELFF.

This sequence joins TRBV19 and TRBJ1-2; D gene uncertain. The length of the CDR3 is 13 residues. V lost 5 bases, J lost 6 bases, and 13 bases lay in between. Germline V gives CDR1 LNHDA, CDR2 SQIVND (reference sequence). The CDR3 protein is CASSLSEGDGYTF. The CDR3 DNA reads as TGTGCCAGTAGTCTCTCGGAGGGCGATGGCTACACCTTC.

The chain employs TRBV4-3 and TRBJ1-3; TRBD1 is a possible D gene (5 bases). Trimming took off 1 base at V and 0 bases at J, with 7 bases between the two ends. CDR3 length: 15 amino acids. The germline V gene has CDR1 LGHNA and CDR2 YSLEER. The CDR3 is CASSQVRGSGNTIYF. The CDR3 DNA reads as TGCGCCAGCAGCCAAGTAAGGGGCTCTGGAAACACCATATATTTT.

V and J are TRBV9 and TRBJ1-1; 7 bases map to TRBD1. The CDR3 length is 15 residues. The trim removed 6 bases at V and 1 base at J, leaving 9 bases unmatched. The germline V gene has CDR1 SGDLS and CDR2 YYNGEE. CDR3 nucleotides: TGTGCCAGCACCGCCCAACAGGGGAGGAACACTGAAGCTTTCTTT. Protein sequence: CASTAQQGRNTEAFF. The full variable domain, rest sourced from reference TRBV9 and TRBJ1-1, is DSGVTQTPKHLITATGQRVTLRCSPRSGDLSVYWYQQSLDQGLQFLIQYYNGEERAKGNILERFSAQQFPDLHSELNLSSLELGDSALYFCASTAQQGRNTEAFFGQGTRLTVV.

This clonotype was seen at least ten times. CDR3 region: CASSLATRSRELFF. The CDR3 coding sequence is TGTGCCAGCAGCTTAGCGACTCGAAGCCGGGAGCTGTTTTTT. The chain recombines TRBV7-2 with TRBJ2-2; D gene uncertain. Trimming took 0 bases from V and 9 from J, leaving 11 bases between them. There are 14 residues in the CDR3. Germline-derived CDR1 and CDR2 are SGHTA and FQGNSA.

V usage is TRBV11-2 and J usage is TRBJ1-1, with 8 bases identical to TRBD1. With 0 bases clipped from V and 4 bases from J, the junction kept 4 bases outside the gene matches. CDR1 and CDR2 (germline): SGHAT, FQNNGV. This CDR3 is 15 amino acids long. CDR3: CASSLEGQGGTEAFF. The CDR3 DNA follows: TGTGCCAGCAGCTTAGAAGGACAGGGCGGCACTGAAGCTTTCTTT.

The chain has TRBV19 and TRBJ1-3; perhaps TRBD1 as D (5 bases). Trimming removed 5 bases from V and 7 bases from J, with 12 bases in between. Germline V CDR1 and CDR2: LNHDA, SQIVND (reference sequence). The CDR3 is 13 residues long. CDR3 bases: TGTGCCAGTAGTTATAGGTCAGGGAACACCATATATTTT. It translates to CASSYRSGNTIYF.

This clonotype was recorded only once. The CDR3 loop is CAIRPGVSGANVLTF. The DNA for the CDR3 is TGTGCCATCCGCCCGGGGGTCTCTGGGGCCAACGTCCTGACTTTC. This chain uses TRBV10-3 with TRBJ2-6; weak D call: TRBD2 (6 bases). From germline, CDR1 is ENHRY and CDR2 SYGVKD. Between the trimmed V and J ends, which lost 8 bases and 0 bases, there was a span of 11 bases. This CDR3 has 15 residues.

The table lists this clonotype with many counts. The chain uses TRBV12-3 or TRBV12-4 and TRBJ2-7; D might be TRBD1 (5 bases). The V gene lost 5 bases and the J gene lost 4 bases, with 9 bases spanning the gap. CDR3 length: 12 amino acids. Written as DNA, the CDR3 is TGTGCCAGCAGTCAACAGGCGTACGAGCAGTACTTC. Translated: CASSQQAYEQYF.

This clonotype has more than one count but fewer than ten. The CDR3 loop reads CASSQEGWGDVAGELFF. The CDR3 DNA sequence: TGCGCCAGCAGCCAAGAAGGATGGGGTGATGTGGCCGGGGAGCTGTTTTTT. J is TRBJ2-2 and V is TRBV4-1; D gene unclear. The CDR3 consists of 17 residues. Germline CDR1 is MGHRA and CDR2 is YSYEKL. V shed 0 bases and J shed 6 bases, with 17 bases lying between them.

At least ten counts were recorded for this clonotype. One junction end disagrees with the germline gene, perhaps due to a read error. This chain joins TRBV7-9 and TRBJ2-7; D unclear. The CDR3 runs 13 residues. Germline CDR1 SEHNR, CDR2 FQNEAQ (reference sequence). The CDR3 DNA reads as TGCGCCAGCAGCCAAGGGCCGACCTACGAGCAGTACTTC. It yields the protein CASSQGPTYEQYF.

Turning to this clonotype: At one boundary the junction diverges from the germline segment, which might be a read error. J is TRBJ2-3 and V is TRBV20-1; TRBD2 matches at 12 bases. CDR1 and CDR2 from the germline V gene are DFQATT and SNEGSKA (reference sequence). There are 11 residues in the CDR3. CDR3 nucleotide sequence: TGCAGTGCTAGGGCGGGACTAGCGGGTAATTTT. Residues: CSARAGLAGNF.

There are many counts of this clonotype. This chain uses TRBV7-4 with TRBJ2-7; D is uncertain. Germline V CDR1 and CDR2: SGHVT, SQSDAQ. Trimming cost V 2 bases and J 7 bases, with 6 bases left between them. The CDR3 sequence is 11 residues long. Here the CDR3 reads CASSLQWEQYF. CDR3 bases: TGTGCCAGCAGCTTACAGTGGGAGCAGTACTTC.

The rearrangement links TRBV7-2 to TRBJ1-5; D gene unclear. V shed 3 bases and J shed 0 bases, with 9 bases lying between them. The CDR3 length is 15 residues. The germline V gene has CDR1 SGHTA and CDR2 FQGNSA. The CDR3, as DNA: TGTGCCAGCAGCTTCTCGAGCTATAGCAATCAGCCCCAGCATTTT. Protein product: CASSFSSYSNQPQHF. Complete variable domain (other parts from reference TRBV7-2 and TRBJ1-5): GAGVSQSPSNKVTEKGKDVELRCDPISGHTALYWYRQSLGQGLEFLIYFQGNSAPDKSGLPSDRFSAERTGGSVSTLTIQRTQQEDSAVYLCASSFSSYSNQPQHFGDGTRLSIL.

A few counts support this clonotype. The chain is built from TRBV7-2 and TRBJ2-7, with D hard to call. CDR1 and CDR2 (germline): SGHTA, FQGNSA. The V end lost 8 bases, the J end lost 1 base, and 15 bases lay between the germline ends. This CDR3 has 14 amino acids. CDR3 protein: CASARASESYEQYF. DNA for the CDR3: TGTGCCAGCGCCCGGGCCTCAGAGTCCTACGAGCAGTACTTC.

This clonotype was observed at least ten times. The chain combines TRBV10-3 with TRBJ2-5; D perhaps matches TRBD2 (5 bases). Germline lookup yields CDR1 ENHRY and CDR2 SYGVKD. The CDR3 totals 16 residues. V dropped 0 bases and J dropped 4 bases, with 15 bases sitting between them. This CDR3 reads CAISESEAGRRETQYF. The CDR3 nucleotides are TGTGCCATCAGTGAGTCAGAGGCGGGCAGAAGAGAGACCCAGTACTTC.

The CDR3 is CSRKTENTEAFF. The CDR3 nucleotides read TGCAGCCGAAAAACAGAGAACACTGAAGCTTTCTTT. V is TRBV29-1 and J is TRBJ1-1; D gene unclear. Trimming shortened V by 8 bases and J by 1 base, and 11 bases separated the two germline ends. CDR3 length equals 12 residues. Germline V gene lookup returns CDR1 SQVTM and CDR2 ANQGSEA.

V and J are TRBV5-6 and TRBJ2-7; D unresolved. The germline V gene has CDR1 SGHDT and CDR2 YYEEEE. The V end lost 0 bases, the J end lost 6 bases, and 16 bases lay between the germline ends. The length of the CDR3 is 15 residues. CDR3 residues: CASSLVPPSQREQYF. The CDR3 DNA reads TGTGCCAGCAGCTTGGTTCCACCTAGTCAACGCGAGCAGTACTTC.

At least ten counts were recorded for this clonotype. J is TRBJ1-2 and V is TRBV7-8; D not resolved. The V and J ends lost 5 bases and 5 bases respectively, with 15 bases between them. This CDR3 is built from 14 residues. Germline loops: CDR1 SGHVS, CDR2 FQNEAQ. The CDR3 sequence is CASSQLRGEYGYTF. Here the CDR3 DNA reads TGTGCCAGCAGCCAGTTGCGGGGAGAGTATGGCTACACCTTC.

There are many counts of this clonotype. The rearrangement links TRBV7-8 to TRBJ1-2, with 7 bases aligning to TRBD1. This CDR3 region has 14 residues. The V segment lost 0 bases and the J segment 4 bases; nucleotides outside the gene matches: 2. The germline V gene encodes CDR1 SGHVS and CDR2 FQNEAQ. CDR3 nucleotides: TGTGCCAGCAGCTTAGCCGGGGACAGCTATGGCTACACCTTC. Its protein product is CASSLAGDSYGYTF.

The chain recombines TRBV7-1 with TRBJ1-1; 7 nucleotides line up with TRBD1. TRBV7-1 counts as an open reading frame of uncertain function. The CDR3 is 15 residues long. The V gene end was trimmed by 8 bases and the J gene end by 3 bases; junction bases not matched to a gene: 12. CDR3 sequence (DNA): TGTGCCAGCTCACCACGACAGGGATGGTACACTGAAGCTTTCTTT. Translation: CASSPRQGWYTEAFF.

This clonotype was picked up many times. The chain has TRBV9 and TRBJ2-5; the D is unclear. Deletions cut 0 bases from V and 5 bases from J, with 17 bases between. The germline gives CDR1 SGDLS, CDR2 YYNGEE. The CDR3 runs 16 residues. The DNA of the CDR3 is TGTGCCAGCAGCGTAGGAGCACGTACAAGTGCGGAGACCCAGTACTTC. Protein: CASSVGARTSAETQYF.

This clonotype has at least ten counts. The rearrangement joins TRBV9 to TRBJ2-5, with D possibly being TRBD2 (7 bases). There are 17 residues in the CDR3. V dropped 0 bases and J dropped 5 bases, with 20 bases sitting between them. CDR1 and CDR2 (germline): SGDLS, YYNGEE. The CDR3, as DNA: TGTGCCAGCAGCGTAGGGAGAGGGGGGGCGACTCGTGAGACCCAGTACTTC. As protein: CASSVGRGGATRETQYF.

The chain links TRBV7-9 to TRBJ2-7; 8 bases map to TRBD2. The J call may be wrong; the DNA end is better matched by TRBJ2-1. The germline V gene has CDR1 SEHNR and CDR2 FQNEAQ (reference sequence). The CDR3 sequence is 15 residues long. CDR3 DNA: TGTGCCAGCAGCTTATGGACACAGCGGGGGAATGAGCAGTTCTTC. Amino acid sequence: CASSLWTQRGNEQFF.

This clonotype was seen repeatedly, ten times or more. The V call is TRBV12-3 or TRBV12-4, the J call TRBJ1-2; D is perhaps TRBD1 (6 bases). V lost 2 bases, J lost 4 bases, and 8 bases lay in between. CDR3 length: 13 residues. The CDR3 is CASSLSRGYGYTF. The CDR3 nucleotides read TGTGCCAGCAGTTTATCCAGGGGCTATGGCTACACCTTC.

Regarding this clonotype: With a much larger clone just one base away, this may be a read error. The chain carries TRBV7-6 and TRBJ2-5; 11 bases map to TRBD2. The germline gives CDR1 SGHVS, CDR2 FNYEAQ. The CDR3 is made up of 16 amino acids. Germline trimming cut 5 bases from V and 4 bases from J; bases unmatched to any gene: 9. Written as DNA, the CDR3 is TGTGCCAGCAGCCTCCTTAGCGGGGGGGCCCGAGAGACCCAGTACTTC. It is translated as CASSLLSGGARETQYF.

In its sample, this clonotype was seen a few times. The V and J genes are TRBV9 and TRBJ2-2; tentative D call: TRBD1 (7 bases). The ends were cut back, 4 bases at V and 0 bases at J, with 13 bases in the middle. CDR1 is SGDLS, CDR2 YYNGEE, per germline. The CDR3 consists of 16 residues. CDR3 loop: CASSSSGGTNTGELFF. CDR3 bases: TGTGCCAGCAGCTCGTCAGGGGGGACGAACACCGGGGAGCTGTTTTTT. Together with reference TRBV9 and TRBJ2-2, the CDR3 gives the full variable domain: DSGVTQTPKHLITATGQRVTLRCSPRSGDLSVYWYQQSLDQGLQFLIQYYNGEERAKGNILERFSAQQFPDLHSELNLSSLELGDSALYFCASSSSGGTNTGELFFGEGSRLTVL.